This TCR beta chain is from a study of cytomegalovirus exposure and HLA in healthy donors. The study, taken as a whole, reports: Across donors, presence/absence analyses took sequencing depth to be roughly uniform. Data from an earlier analysis indicated that most TCR beta V segments were productive either about 87% or about 30% of the time.

In the case of this clone: Antigen specificity is unknown.

Germline-derived CDR1 and CDR2 are LNHDA and SQIVND (reference sequence). V lost 3 bases to trimming and J lost 8 bases; unmatched junction nucleotides: 10. This CDR3 has 15 residues. In the PCR, 60 Vbeta and 13 Jbeta primers were used. Sequencing was performed with immunoSEQ multiplex PCR; in TCRdb, only in-frame clones are kept and a portion is missing. This table holds some 140,000 clones, 70% to 80% found once. This receptor was obtained from a man younger than 40 in good health and CMV-seronegative. The rearrangement links TRBV19 to TRBJ2-1; 7 nucleotides align to TRBD1. The sequencing sample was made of PBMCs. The CDR3 loop is CASSMNRGEGDEQFF. The CDR3 DNA sequence: TGTGCCAGTAGTATGAACAGGGGAGAAGGTGATGAGCAGTTCTTC.